The 6 T cell receptor beta chains given below trace back to one sample, sequenced in a study of cytomegalovirus exposure and HLA in healthy donors. The study ran its PCR with 60 Vbeta and 13 Jbeta primers. Generated by immunoSEQ multiplex PCR, the TCRdb table keeps only in-frame clones and is missing some. The data contain approximately 170,000 clones, about 70% of them singletons. The specimen was PBMCs. The receptors derive from a woman aged 40 to 55 in good health and CMV-seropositive.

The chain combines TRBV29-1 with TRBJ1-1; D remains unclear. Trimming left V 7 bases short and J 1 base short, with 10 bases between. The CDR3 loop spans 12 amino acids. Per the germline V gene, CDR1 is SQVTM and CDR2 is ANQGSEA. CDR3 in amino acids: CSAAGSNTEAFF. In DNA form, the CDR3 reads TGCAGCGCCGCGGGGTCGAACACTGAAGCTTTCTTT.

The chain joins TRBV19 to TRBJ2-3, with unresolved D. V lost 10 bases to trimming and J lost 0 bases, with 8 bases between them. There are 12 residues in the CDR3. The V gene's germline CDR1 is LNHDA and CDR2 SQIVND (reference sequence). CDR3 loop: CATSPSTDTQYF. The DNA of the CDR3 is TGTGCCACCTCCCCTAGCACAGATACGCAGTATTTT.

The genes are TRBV7-2 and TRBJ1-2; 10 bases are a match to TRBD1. The CDR3 consists of 17 residues. Trimming cost V 1 base and J 6 bases; bases outside gene matches: 11. Per the germline V gene, CDR1 is SGHTA and CDR2 is FQGNSA. The CDR3 nucleotides are TGTGCCAGCAGCTTAGTGAGCCGACAGGGGGCATTACATGGCTACACCTTC. This gives the protein CASSLVSRQGALHGYTF. Together with reference TRBV7-2 and TRBJ1-2, the CDR3 gives the full variable domain: GAGVSQSPSNKVTEKGKDVELRCDPISGHTALYWYRQSLGQGLEFLIYFQGNSAPDKSGLPSDRFSAERTGGSVSTLTIQRTQQEDSAVYLCASSLVSRQGALHGYTFGSGTRLTVV.

This chain connects TRBV5-1 to TRBJ1-5; the match to TRBD1 covers 10 bases. V was pared by 1 base and J by 5 bases, with 3 bases of the junction left unmatched. CDR3 length: 15 residues. CDR1 and CDR2 (germline): SGHRS, YFSETQ. Here the CDR3 DNA reads TGCGCCAGCAGCTTGACCGGGACAGGGGATCAGCCCCAGCATTTT. Protein product: CASSLTGTGDQPQHF.

The J gene is TRBJ2-6, the V gene TRBV18; 7 bases align to TRBD1. CDR3 length: 15 residues. With V trimmed by 8 bases and J by 0 bases, 4 bases remained unmatched. The germline gives CDR1 KGHSH, CDR2 LQKENI. The CDR3 here is CASGDSSSGANVLTF. As DNA, the CDR3 is TGTGCCAGCGGGGACAGTTCCTCTGGGGCCAACGTCCTGACTTTC.

This clone has just a few counts. This chain connects TRBV6-5 to TRBJ2-1; 9 nucleotides align to TRBD1. The ends lost 4 bases at V and 12 bases at J; junction bases unmatched: 10. Germline-derived CDR1 and CDR2 are MNHEY and SVGAGI. The CDR3 totals 14 residues. CDR3 loop: CASSLGTGSIGQFF. As DNA, the CDR3 is TGTGCCAGCAGTTTAGGGACAGGGTCCATCGGGCAGTTCTTC.